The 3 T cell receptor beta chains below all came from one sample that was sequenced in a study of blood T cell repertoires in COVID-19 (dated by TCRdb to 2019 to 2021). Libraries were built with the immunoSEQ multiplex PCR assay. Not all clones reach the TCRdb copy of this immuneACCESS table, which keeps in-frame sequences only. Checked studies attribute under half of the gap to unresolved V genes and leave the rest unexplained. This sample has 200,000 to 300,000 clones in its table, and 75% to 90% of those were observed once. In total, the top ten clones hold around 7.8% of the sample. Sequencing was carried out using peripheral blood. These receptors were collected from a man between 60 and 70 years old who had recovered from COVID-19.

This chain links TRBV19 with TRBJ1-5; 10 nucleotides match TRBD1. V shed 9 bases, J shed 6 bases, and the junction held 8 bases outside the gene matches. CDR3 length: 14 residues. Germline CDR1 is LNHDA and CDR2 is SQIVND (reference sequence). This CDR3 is CASQGQGFSQPQHF. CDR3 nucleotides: TGTGCCAGCCAGGGACAGGGGTTCAGTCAGCCCCAGCATTTT.

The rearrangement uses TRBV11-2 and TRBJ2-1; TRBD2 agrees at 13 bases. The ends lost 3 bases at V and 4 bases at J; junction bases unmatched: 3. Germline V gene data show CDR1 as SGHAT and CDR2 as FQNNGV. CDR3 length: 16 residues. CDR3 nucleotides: TGTGCCAGCAGCTTGGGGGGACTAGCGGGATACAATGAGCAGTTCTTC. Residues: CASSLGGLAGYNEQFF.

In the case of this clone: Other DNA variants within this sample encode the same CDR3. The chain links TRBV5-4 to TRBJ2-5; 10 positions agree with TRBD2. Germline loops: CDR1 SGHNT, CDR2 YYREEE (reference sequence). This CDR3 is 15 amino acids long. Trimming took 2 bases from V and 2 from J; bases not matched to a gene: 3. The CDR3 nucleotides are TGTGCCAGCAGCTTTTCAGCGGGGGGGCAAGAGACCCAGTACTTC. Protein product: CASSFSAGGQETQYF.